What follows are 4 T cell receptor beta chains derived from one specimen sequenced in a study of CD8 T cells in Susac syndrome. When the RNA was reverse transcribed, random hexamers were used with an input of about 0.45 to 1 ug. TCRdb re-derived calls from the immunoSEQ multiplex PCR reads in MiXCR, one entry per CDR3 protein. The data show around 150,000 distinct CDR3 sequences, approximately 94% seen once. The sample taken for sequencing was CD4+ T cells from PBMCs. The receptor set was obtained from a human donor with multiple sclerosis.

The chain recombines TRBV7-9 with TRBJ2-2; no clear D. V lost 7 bases, J lost 2 bases, and 5 bases lay in between. The CDR3 totals 12 residues. CDR1 and CDR2 from the germline V gene are SEHNR and FQNEAQ (reference sequence). The CDR3 protein is CASTANTGELFF. Written as DNA, the CDR3 is TGTGCCAGCACGGCTAACACCGGGGAGCTGTTTTTT. Together with reference TRBV7-9 and TRBJ2-2, the CDR3 gives the full variable domain: DTGVSQNPRHKITKRGQNVTFRCDPISEHNRLYWYRQTLGQGPEFLTYFQNEAQLEKSRLLSDRFSAERPKGSFSTLEIQRTEQGDSAMYLCASTANTGELFFGEGSRLTVL.

The V and J genes are TRBV12-3 or TRBV12-4 and TRBJ2-7; D is ambiguous. The CDR3 loop spans 14 amino acids. Trimming shortened V by 5 bases and J by 7 bases, and 18 bases separated the two germline ends. The CDR3 spells CASSPGPNPGEQYF. CDR3 bases: TGTGCCAGCAGTCCGGGCCCAAACCCTGGGGAGCAGTACTTC.

The CDR3 sequence: CSALGQIYEQYF. The CDR3 region has the DNA TGCAGTGCCCTCGGACAGATCTACGAGCAGTACTTC. This chain links TRBV20-1 with TRBJ2-7; D may be TRBD1 (6 bases). Germline V gives CDR1 DFQATT, CDR2 SNEGSKA (reference sequence). The V end was cut by 6 bases, the J end by 3 bases, with 12 bases between. The CDR3 has 12 residues.

The chain employs TRBV23-1 and TRBJ1-5; a possible D gene is TRBD1 (6 bases). TRBV23-1 is noted as an ORF with a role that remains uncertain. This CDR3 region has 17 residues. With 6 bases removed from V and 7 bases from J, the gap between germline ends came to 25 bases. The CDR3 nucleotides read TGCGCCAGCAGGCATATACAGACAGGAGAGAGAAAACAGCCCCAGCATTTT. Protein sequence: CASRHIQTGERKQPQHF.